This T cell receptor beta chain is drawn from a study of T cell responses to AZD1222 COVID-19 vaccine. Trimming pared 4 bases from V and 10 bases from J, leaving 18 bases between. The CDR3 is made up of 15 amino acids. Germline V gives CDR1 SGHRS, CDR2 YFSETQ. Measured with immunoSEQ multiplex PCR; TCRdb has only the in-frame clones, and not every one. Of roughly 120,000 clones detected, approximately 92% appear once; the ten largest clones hold 2% to 2.5%. This clone appeared once. This specimen was peripheral blood, taken 28 days after the second AZD1222 dose. The receptor was isolated from an adult who received the AZD1222 COVID-19 vaccine. This chain uses TRBV5-1 with TRBJ1-6, with D possibly being TRBD1 (6 bases). CDR3 in DNA: TGCGCCAGCAGCCCCACCGCAGGGGAGAACTCACCCCTCCACTTT. Translating it yields CASSPTAGENSPLHF.